This note documents a single T cell receptor (beta chain) sequence. Its antigen is unidentified. This sample stems from a study of T cell responses to AZD1222 COVID-19 vaccine. The study, taken as a whole, reports: Repertoires were sampled only after the peak T cell response. Variant regions that are unmutated are reportedly the target of nearly half of spike-specific TCRs. Baseline seropositivity characterized only six or seven AZD1222 recipients.

TCRdb's copy holds only in-frame clones and misses some; the assay was immunoSEQ multiplex PCR. The sample comprises over 75,000 clones, roughly nine tenths of which are singletons, and about 2.4% rests with the top ten. Second-dose intervals near 4 or 12 weeks were combined. Sequenced here: peripheral blood, sampled 28 days after the second AZD1222 dose. The receptor's source is an adult who received the AZD1222 COVID-19 vaccine.

CDR3 sequence: CASSLTDSNQETQYF. Written as DNA, the CDR3 is TGTGCCAGCAGCTTGACAGATTCGAACCAAGAGACCCAGTACTTC. The rearrangement links TRBV7-6 to TRBJ2-5; D is perhaps TRBD1 (5 bases). V lost 3 bases to trimming and J lost 0 bases, with 11 bases between them. The CDR3 runs 15 residues. CDR1 SGHVS and CDR2 FNYEAQ come from the germline V gene.